The 22 T cell receptor beta chains below were found in one sample sequenced in a study of shared clonotypes between healthy human individuals (dated by TCRdb to 2020 to 2021). Libraries came from the immunoSEQ multiplex PCR assay. Entries here come from immuneACCESS through TCRdb and include only in-frame sequences with V and J called. Some clones fail to appear in such tables; in the studies checked, an unresolved V gene covers under half of the shortfall, and the cause of the remainder is unknown. For this sample there are 2 million or so clones; roughly 95% appear just once. The top ten constitute 0.1% to 0.15% of the sample. What was sequenced was naive CD4+ T cells sorted from blood. The sample's cell subset or site, from its label and the paper: CD45RA+ positively selected. The receptors here all came from a man between 18 and 29 years old in good health.

The chain carries TRBV2 and TRBJ2-3; D call uncertain. V was clipped by 3 bases and J by 0 bases, with 10 bases between them. The germline V gene has CDR1 SNHLY and CDR2 FYNNEI. This CDR3 comprises 15 residues. The CDR3 protein is CASSELAHSTDTQYF. CDR3 nucleotides: TGTGCCAGCAGTGAGTTAGCCCATAGCACAGATACGCAGTATTTT.

The CDR3 DNA is TGTGCCTCCAACCCGGGACAGGGGTTCCACGAGCAGTACTTC. Translated, it gives CASNPGQGFHEQYF. The rearrangement links TRBV9 to TRBJ2-7; 10 nucleotides align to TRBD1. Germline trimming cut 10 bases from V and 5 bases from J; bases unmatched to any gene: 12. The germline V gene encodes CDR1 SGDLS and CDR2 YYNGEE. This CDR3 is built from 14 residues.

The chain links TRBV27 to TRBJ1-2; D is possibly TRBD1 (6 bases). Germline CDR1 MNHEY, CDR2 SMNVEV (reference sequence). The V end lost 4 bases, the J end lost 8 bases, and 17 bases lay between the germline ends. This CDR3 contains 14 residues. CDR3 DNA: TGTGCCAGCAGTTCATACAGGGTCCCCGGCGGCTACACCTTC. Translation: CASSSYRVPGGYTF.

The chain is built from TRBV5-1 and TRBJ2-2; D might be TRBD1 (6 bases). Germline lookup yields CDR1 SGHRS and CDR2 YFSETQ. This CDR3 is built from 16 residues. V lost 1 base and J lost 4, with 14 bases in between. This chain's CDR3 is CASSLLDSKTTGELFF. The DNA of the CDR3 is TGCGCCAGCAGCTTGTTGGACAGTAAAACCACCGGGGAGCTGTTTTTT. Full variable domain (rest looked up from reference TRBV5-1 and TRBJ2-2): KAGVTQTPRYLIKTRGQQVTLSCSPISGHRSVSWYQQTPGQGLQFLFEYFSETQRNKGNFPGRFSGRQFSNSRSEMNVSTLELGDSALYLCASSLLDSKTTGELFFGEGSRLTVL.

The chain couples TRBV29-1 to TRBJ2-1; D unresolved. Per germline, CDR1 SQVTM and CDR2 ANQGSEA. V dropped 4 bases and J dropped 5 bases, with 6 bases sitting between them. This CDR3 is 11 amino acids long. CDR3 region: CSVGANNEQFF. The CDR3 DNA follows: TGCAGCGTTGGGGCCAACAATGAGCAGTTCTTC.

This sequence joins TRBV18 and TRBJ2-7; possibly TRBD2 for D (6 bases). CDR1 KGHSH and CDR2 LQKENI come from the germline V gene. The ends were cut back, 4 bases at V and 3 bases at J, with 13 bases in the middle. The CDR3 spans 14 residues. DNA of the CDR3: TGTGCCAGCTCACTACGGGGGTCCCACTACGAGCAGTACTTC. Amino acid sequence: CASSLRGSHYEQYF.

The V and J genes are TRBV7-2 and TRBJ2-1, with D possibly being TRBD2 (5 bases). The CDR3 loop spans 15 amino acids. Trimming shortened V by 1 base and J by 9 bases, and 16 bases separated the two germline ends. Germline loops: CDR1 SGHTA, CDR2 FQGNSA. The CDR3 here is CASSLDWRATSEQFF. CDR3 bases: TGTGCCAGCAGCTTAGACTGGCGGGCAACAAGTGAGCAGTTCTTC.

Here the CDR3 reads CASRGSTTGPLETQYF. The CDR3 DNA reads TGTGCCAGCAGGGGATCAACTACCGGGCCCCTAGAGACCCAGTACTTC. The V gene is TRBV6-6, the J gene TRBJ2-5; D gene ambiguous. V shed 6 bases and J shed 4 bases, with 21 bases lying between them. This CDR3 has 16 amino acids. Germline V gives CDR1 MNHNY, CDR2 SVGAGI (reference sequence).

The CDR3 reads CASGQSFPYEQYF. The DNA of the CDR3 is TGCGCCAGCGGGCAGTCATTTCCCTACGAGCAGTACTTC. V and J are TRBV5-1 and TRBJ2-7; D ambiguous. Germline V lookup: CDR1 SGHRS, CDR2 YFSETQ. The ends were cut back, 7 bases at V and 2 bases at J, with 13 bases in the middle. This CDR3 region has 13 residues.

V gene TRBV5-4 combines with J gene TRBJ2-7; D is unclear. The V gene's germline CDR1 is SGHNT and CDR2 YYREEE (reference sequence). V was cut by 0 bases and J by 4 bases, with 5 bases left in between. The CDR3 totals 12 residues. Written as DNA, the CDR3 is TGTGCCAGCAGCTTGGGGATTTACGAGCAGTACTTC. Protein product: CASSLGIYEQYF.

V usage is TRBV7-6 and J usage is TRBJ1-1; possibly TRBD1 for D (5 bases). V gave up 5 bases and J gave up 2 bases, with 9 bases separating them. Germline V lookup: CDR1 SGHVS, CDR2 FNYEAQ. The CDR3 totals 13 residues. This CDR3 is CASSPGTNTEAFF. The CDR3 region has the DNA TGTGCCAGCAGCCCTGGGACCAACACTGAAGCTTTCTTT.

The chain combines TRBV27 with TRBJ2-3; 8 bases align to TRBD1. Per germline, CDR1 MNHEY and CDR2 SMNVEV (reference sequence). V shed 6 bases, J shed 2 bases, and the junction held 16 bases outside the gene matches. CDR3 length equals 18 residues. CDR3 in DNA: TGTGCCAGCAGACAACCCCAGGGGGCCCCTACCTTCACAGATACGCAGTATTTT. Protein sequence: CASRQPQGAPTFTDTQYF.

This chain connects TRBV5-1 to TRBJ2-7; tentatively, D is TRBD2 (6 bases). V lost 2 bases to trimming and J lost 5 bases, with 14 bases between them. From germline, CDR1 is SGHRS and CDR2 YFSETQ. The CDR3 sequence is 14 residues long. For the CDR3, the DNA is TGCGCCAGCAGCTTAGGACTACCGGGCGACGAGCAGTACTTC. Its protein product is CASSLGLPGDEQYF.

The J gene is TRBJ2-1, the V gene TRBV27; the D gene could be TRBD1 or TRBD2 (6 bases each). Germline CDR1 and CDR2: MNHEY and SMNVEV (reference sequence). V gave up 4 bases and J gave up 2 bases, with 15 bases separating them. The CDR3 has 16 amino acids. The CDR3 loop is CASSSGAGLPYNEQFF. CDR3 nucleotide sequence: TGTGCCAGCAGTTCGGGGGCCGGACTCCCCTACAATGAGCAGTTCTTC.

In its sample, this clone was seen once. CDR3 in amino acids: CASAYRETNEKLFF. The CDR3 bases are TGTGCCAGCGCCTACAGGGAAACTAATGAAAAACTGTTTTTT. The V and J genes are TRBV2 and TRBJ1-4; possible D gene TRBD1, 6 bases. The CDR3 runs to 14 residues. Germline V gives CDR1 SNHLY, CDR2 FYNNEI. Trimming stripped 8 bases from V and 1 base from J, with 11 bases between.

On this clone itself: The identical CDR3 is also encoded by other nucleotide sequences in the sample. V usage is TRBV6-1 and J usage is TRBJ2-2, with 7 bases fitting TRBD1. The CDR3 totals 13 residues. The junction had 2 bases not matched to a gene; V was cut back by 9 bases and J by 1 base. From germline, CDR1 is MNHNS and CDR2 SASEGT. The CDR3 protein is CASRTGNTGELFF. The CDR3 bases are TGTGCCAGTCGGACAGGGAACACCGGGGAGCTGTTTTTT.

This chain uses TRBV11-2 with TRBJ2-7; 11 bases agree with TRBD2. Germline CDR1 and CDR2: SGHAT and FQNNGV. Losses at the gene ends were 5 bases for V and 1 base for J; bases not matched to a gene: 7. This CDR3 has 16 amino acids. CDR3 nucleotides: TGTGCCAGCAGCCAAAAGACTAGCGGGATATCCTACGAGCAGTACTTC. Translation gives CASSQKTSGISYEQYF.

With regard to this clone: The identical CDR3 is also encoded by other nucleotide sequences in the sample. The chain recombines TRBV5-1 with TRBJ2-1, with no clear D. Trimming pared 0 bases from V and 9 bases from J, leaving 4 bases between. Germline V lookup: CDR1 SGHRS, CDR2 YFSETQ. The CDR3 runs 11 residues. DNA for the CDR3: TGCGCCAGCAGCTTGGGAGTTGAGCAGTTCTTC. Its protein product is CASSLGVEQFF.

This clone appeared a single time. This rearrangement joins TRBV18 to TRBJ2-3; perhaps D is TRBD1 or TRBD2 (8 bases each). The germline V and J ends were trimmed by 6 bases and 5 bases, with 30 bases remaining between them. The CDR3 sequence is 19 residues long. The germline CDR1 and CDR2 sequences are KGHSH and LQKENI. CDR3: CASSDPAREETQGGDTQYF. DNA for the CDR3: TGTGCCAGCTCCGATCCGGCGCGGGAGGAAACACAGGGGGGAGATACGCAGTATTTT.

Concerning this clone itself: The same CDR3 also results from other DNA sequences found in this sample. The chain is built from TRBV5-1 and TRBJ2-7; 10 bases map to TRBD2. This CDR3 region has 14 residues. V dropped 3 bases and J dropped 1; count of bases not matched to a gene: 1. Germline V gene lookup returns CDR1 SGHRS and CDR2 YFSETQ. The CDR3 reads CASSSTSGSYEQYF. Here the CDR3 DNA reads TGCGCCAGCAGCTCGACTAGCGGGTCCTACGAGCAGTACTTC. Drawing the rest from reference TRBV5-1 and TRBJ2-7, the complete variable domain is KAGVTQTPRYLIKTRGQQVTLSCSPISGHRSVSWYQQTPGQGLQFLFEYFSETQRNKGNFPGRFSGRQFSNSRSEMNVSTLELGDSALYLCASSSTSGSYEQYFGPGTRLTVT.

The chain carries TRBV18 and TRBJ1-2; the D gene is possibly TRBD1 (5 bases). The CDR3 is 17 amino acids. Germline loops: CDR1 KGHSH, CDR2 LQKENI. V dropped 3 bases and J dropped 7 bases, with 24 bases sitting between them. CDR3 residues: CASSPAWQGGRGGGYTF. CDR3 in DNA: TGTGCCAGCTCACCGGCATGGCAGGGAGGCCGAGGAGGTGGCTACACCTTC.

DNA for the CDR3: TGTGCCAGCAGTACCTGGACAGGGCATCAGCCCCAGCATTTT. Protein: CASSTWTGHQPQHF. The rearrangement links TRBV28 to TRBJ1-5, with TRBD1 identical over 8 bases. From germline, CDR1 is MDHEN and CDR2 SYDVKM. V lost 5 bases and J lost 5; bases outside the gene matches: 5. The CDR3 extends over 14 amino acids.